This T cell receptor beta chain derives from a study of T cell responses to AZD1222 COVID-19 vaccine. Generated by immunoSEQ multiplex PCR, the TCRdb table keeps only in-frame clones and is missing some. The data contain 150,000 to 170,000 clones, 88% of them singletons. Per the germline V gene, CDR1 is MNHEY and CDR2 is SVGEGT. Losses at the gene ends were 6 bases for V and 2 bases for J; bases not matched to a gene: 9. The CDR3 contains 15 residues. The clonotype originates from an adult in good health. The gene calls are TRBV6-2 or TRBV6-3 and TRBJ2-7; 8 nucleotides align to TRBD1. The sequencing here drew on peripheral blood, taken on day 0 of AZD1222 vaccination. CDR3 amino acids: CASSFIRDRPYEQYF. CDR3 DNA: TGTGCCAGCAGCTTTATCCGGGACAGGCCCTACGAGCAGTACTTC.